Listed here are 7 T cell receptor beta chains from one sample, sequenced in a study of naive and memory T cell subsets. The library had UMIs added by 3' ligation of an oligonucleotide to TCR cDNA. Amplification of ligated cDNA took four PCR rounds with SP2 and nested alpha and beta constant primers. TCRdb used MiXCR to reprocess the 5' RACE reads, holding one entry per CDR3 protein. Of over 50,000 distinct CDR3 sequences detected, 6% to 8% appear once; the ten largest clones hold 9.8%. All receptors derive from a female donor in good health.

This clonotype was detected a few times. This chain's CDR3 is CSARDASGGARLYNEQFF. The CDR3 DNA sequence: TGCAGTGCTAGAGATGCGAGCGGGGGGGCCCGTTTATACAATGAGCAGTTCTTC. This rearrangement joins TRBV20-1 to TRBJ2-1; 10 positions agree with TRBD2. With 0 bases clipped from V and 4 bases from J, the junction kept 12 bases outside the gene matches. The length of the CDR3 is 18 residues. Germline V CDR1 and CDR2: DFQATT, SNEGSKA (reference sequence).

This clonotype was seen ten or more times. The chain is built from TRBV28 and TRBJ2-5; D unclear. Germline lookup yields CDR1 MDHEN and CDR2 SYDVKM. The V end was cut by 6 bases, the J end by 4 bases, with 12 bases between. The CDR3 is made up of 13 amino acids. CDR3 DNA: TGTGCCAGCAGCCGTAACCTGGGAGAGACCCAGTACTTC. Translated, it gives CASSRNLGETQYF.

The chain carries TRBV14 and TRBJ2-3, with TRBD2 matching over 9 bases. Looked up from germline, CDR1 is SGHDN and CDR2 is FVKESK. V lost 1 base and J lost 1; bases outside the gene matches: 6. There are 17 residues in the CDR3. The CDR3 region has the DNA TGTGCCAGCAGCCAAGGCGGGGGGGCTTTGGGCACAGATACGCAGTATTTT. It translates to CASSQGGGALGTDTQYF.

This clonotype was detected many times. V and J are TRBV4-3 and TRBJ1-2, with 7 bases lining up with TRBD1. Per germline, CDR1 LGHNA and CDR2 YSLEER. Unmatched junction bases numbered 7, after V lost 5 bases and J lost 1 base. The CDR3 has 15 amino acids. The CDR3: CASSIRQGGNYGYTF. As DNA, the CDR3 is TGCGCCAGCAGCATACGACAGGGTGGTAACTATGGCTACACCTTC.

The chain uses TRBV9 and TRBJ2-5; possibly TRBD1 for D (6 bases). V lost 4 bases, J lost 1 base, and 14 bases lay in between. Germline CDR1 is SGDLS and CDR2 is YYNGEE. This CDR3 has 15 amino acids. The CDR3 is CASSLSTGTQETQYF. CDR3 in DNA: TGTGCCAGCAGCCTAAGTACAGGGACCCAAGAGACCCAGTACTTC.

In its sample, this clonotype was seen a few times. The chain's CDR3 is CASSLEGAVAKNIQYF. CDR3 sequence (DNA): TGCGCCAGCAGCTTGGAGGGGGCCGTAGCCAAAAACATTCAGTACTTC. The chain has TRBV5-1 and TRBJ2-4; TRBD1 aligns across 7 bases. Germline V lookup: CDR1 SGHRS, CDR2 YFSETQ. CDR3 length equals 16 residues. V lost 0 bases to trimming and J lost 0 bases; unmatched junction nucleotides: 3.

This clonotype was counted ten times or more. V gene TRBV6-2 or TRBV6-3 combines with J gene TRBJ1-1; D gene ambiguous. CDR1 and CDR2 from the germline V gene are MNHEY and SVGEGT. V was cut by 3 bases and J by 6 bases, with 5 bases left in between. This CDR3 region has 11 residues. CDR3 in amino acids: CASSYVAEAFF. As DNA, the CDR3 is TGTGCCAGCAGTTATGTGGCTGAAGCTTTCTTT.